This TCR beta chain was profiled in a study of CD4 and CD8 cells across lung adenocarcinoma regions. Unmatched junction bases numbered 4, after V lost 0 bases and J lost 2 bases. Germline lookup yields CDR1 SGDLS and CDR2 YYNGEE. The CDR3 covers 15 residues. Each CDR3 protein is one row after TCRdb ran MiXCR on the PCR reads. The table shows about 8,700 distinct CDR3 sequences, with approximately 46% occurring only once. This clonotype was seen only a few times. This TCR was sampled from a female donor with lung adenocarcinoma. The CD4 and CD8 labels of this study may be unreliable. The rearrangement links TRBV9 to TRBJ2-5, with 7 positions matching TRBD1. The sequencing input was CD8+ T cells from the margin of a lung tumor. Here the CDR3 reads CASSVGQGNQETQYF. In nucleotides, the CDR3 is TGTGCCAGCAGCGTAGGACAGGGCAATCAAGAGACCCAGTACTTC.